This T cell receptor beta chain was retrieved from a study of CD8+ T cells in alopecia areata. Sample treatment: oral pan-JAK inhibitor, 5-10 mg twice daily. Peripheral blood and lesional scalp punch biopsies were taken from alopecia areata patients. Deletions cut 4 bases from V and 3 bases from J, with 13 bases between. Germline CDR1 is MNHNS and CDR2 is SASEGT. The CDR3 spans 14 residues. RNA was extracted and reverse transcribed into cDNA as the sequencing template. Libraries were prepared by immunoSEQ multiplex PCR; TCRdb keeps only in-frame clonotypes and omits some of them. The data contain more than 95,000 clones, over 75% of them singletons.

Sequencing was performed on CD8+ T cells sorted from blood, taken at approximately week 30, from a patient treated with tofacitinib. This sequence was found in a human donor with alopecia areata. This chain links TRBV6-1 with TRBJ2-7; perhaps TRBD2 as D (6 bases). This chain's CDR3 is CASSGGTLFYEQYF. The CDR3 DNA reads as TGTGCCAGCAGTGGGGGGACTTTGTTCTACGAGCAGTACTTC.